Listed here are 2 T cell receptor beta chains from one sample, sequenced in a study of control samples from healthy donors and cancer patients. The protocol was immunoSEQ multiplex PCR, while the TCRdb copy is restricted to in-frame clones and leaves out a portion. The data hold 100,000 or so clones, with roughly nine tenths observed a single time. Sample: blood. These receptors were collected from a woman aged 45 to 65 in good health.

The chain combines TRBV27 with TRBJ2-7; tentative D call: TRBD1 (5 bases). This CDR3 has 15 amino acids. The germline V and J ends were trimmed by 4 bases and 3 bases, with 16 bases remaining between them. Germline V gene lookup returns CDR1 MNHEY and CDR2 SMNVEV (reference sequence). Here the CDR3 reads CASSSTGALGYEQYF. The DNA for the CDR3 is TGTGCCAGCAGTTCTACAGGAGCCCTAGGCTACGAGCAGTACTTC.

The chain has TRBV10-1 and TRBJ1-3; D call uncertain. V lost 4 bases to trimming and J lost 0 bases, with 19 bases between them. The germline V gene encodes CDR1 WNHNN and CDR2 SYGVQD (reference sequence). The CDR3 extends over 18 amino acids. The DNA of the CDR3 is TGCGCCAGCAGTGGTAAAGAATGGATTTCGAACTCTGGAAACACCATATATTTT. This sequence encodes CASSGKEWISNSGNTIYF.